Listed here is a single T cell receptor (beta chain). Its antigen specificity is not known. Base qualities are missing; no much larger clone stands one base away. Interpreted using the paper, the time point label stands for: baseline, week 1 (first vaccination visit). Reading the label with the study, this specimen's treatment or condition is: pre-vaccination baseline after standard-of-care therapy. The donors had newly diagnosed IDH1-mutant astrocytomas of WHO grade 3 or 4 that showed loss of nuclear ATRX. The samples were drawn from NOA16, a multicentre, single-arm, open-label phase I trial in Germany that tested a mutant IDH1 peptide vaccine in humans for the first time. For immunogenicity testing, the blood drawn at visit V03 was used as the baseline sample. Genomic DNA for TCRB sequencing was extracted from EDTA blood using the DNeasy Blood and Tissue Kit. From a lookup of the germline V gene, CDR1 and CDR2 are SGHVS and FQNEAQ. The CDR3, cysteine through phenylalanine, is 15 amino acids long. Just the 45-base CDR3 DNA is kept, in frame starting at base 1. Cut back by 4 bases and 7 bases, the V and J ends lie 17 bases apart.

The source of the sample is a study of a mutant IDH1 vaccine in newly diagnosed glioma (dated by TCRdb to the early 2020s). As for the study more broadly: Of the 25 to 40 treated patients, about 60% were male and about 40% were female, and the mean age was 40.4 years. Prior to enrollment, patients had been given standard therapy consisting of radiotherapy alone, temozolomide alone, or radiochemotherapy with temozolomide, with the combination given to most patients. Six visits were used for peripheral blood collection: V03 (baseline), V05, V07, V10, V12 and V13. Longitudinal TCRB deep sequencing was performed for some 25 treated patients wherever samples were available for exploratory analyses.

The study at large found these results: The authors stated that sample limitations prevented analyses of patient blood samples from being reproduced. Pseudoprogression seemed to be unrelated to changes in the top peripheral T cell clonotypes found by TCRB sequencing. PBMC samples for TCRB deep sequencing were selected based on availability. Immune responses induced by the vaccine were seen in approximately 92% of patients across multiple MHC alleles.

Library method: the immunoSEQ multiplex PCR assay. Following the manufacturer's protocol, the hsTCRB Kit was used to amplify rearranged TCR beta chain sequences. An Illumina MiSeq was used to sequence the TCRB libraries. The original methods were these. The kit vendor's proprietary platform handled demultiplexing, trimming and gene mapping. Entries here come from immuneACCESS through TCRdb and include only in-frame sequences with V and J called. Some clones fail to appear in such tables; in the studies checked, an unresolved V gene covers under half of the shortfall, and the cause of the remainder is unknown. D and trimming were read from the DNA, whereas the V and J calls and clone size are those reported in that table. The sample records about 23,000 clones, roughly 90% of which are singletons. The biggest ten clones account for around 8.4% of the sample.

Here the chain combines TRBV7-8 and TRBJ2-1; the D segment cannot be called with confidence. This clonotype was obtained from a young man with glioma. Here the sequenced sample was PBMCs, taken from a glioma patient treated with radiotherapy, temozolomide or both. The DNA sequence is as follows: TGTGCCAGCAGCTCCCAACTGGGTAGAGAGAATGAGCAGTTCTTC. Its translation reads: CASSSQLGRENEQFF. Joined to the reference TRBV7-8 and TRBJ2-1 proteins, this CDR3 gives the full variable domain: GAGVSQSPRYKVAKRGQDVALRCDPISGHVSLFWYQQALGQGPEFLTYFQNEAQLDKSGLPSDRFFAERPEGSVSTLKIQRTQQEDSAVYLCASSSQLGRENEQFFGPGTRLTVL.